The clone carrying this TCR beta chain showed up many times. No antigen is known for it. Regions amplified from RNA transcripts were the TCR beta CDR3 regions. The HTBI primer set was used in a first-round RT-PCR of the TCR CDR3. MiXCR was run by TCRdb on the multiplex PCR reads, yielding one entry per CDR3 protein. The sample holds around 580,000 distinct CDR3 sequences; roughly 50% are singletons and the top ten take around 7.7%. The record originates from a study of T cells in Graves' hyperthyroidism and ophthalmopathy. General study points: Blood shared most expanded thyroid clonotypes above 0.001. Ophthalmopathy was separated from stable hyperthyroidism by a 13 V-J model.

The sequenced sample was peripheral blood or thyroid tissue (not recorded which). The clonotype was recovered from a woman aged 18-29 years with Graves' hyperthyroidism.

For the CDR3, the DNA is TGTGCCACCAGCAGAGAACCGGGCCCCTCTTCACCCCTCCACTTT. This codes for CATSREPGPSSPLHF. The gene calls are TRBV15 and TRBJ1-6; no definite D call. Trimming took 0 bases from V and 9 from J, leaving 12 bases between them. CDR1 is LNHNV and CDR2 is YYDKDF in the germline V gene (reference sequence). The CDR3 loop spans 15 amino acids.